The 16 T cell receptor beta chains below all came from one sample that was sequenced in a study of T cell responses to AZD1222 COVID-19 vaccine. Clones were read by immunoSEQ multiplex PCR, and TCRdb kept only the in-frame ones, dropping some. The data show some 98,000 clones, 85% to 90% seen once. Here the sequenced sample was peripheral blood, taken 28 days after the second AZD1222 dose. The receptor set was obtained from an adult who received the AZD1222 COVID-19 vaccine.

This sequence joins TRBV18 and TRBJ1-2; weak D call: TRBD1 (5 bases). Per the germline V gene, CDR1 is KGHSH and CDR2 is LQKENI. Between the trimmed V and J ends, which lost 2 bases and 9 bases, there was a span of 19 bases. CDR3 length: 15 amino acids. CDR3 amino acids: CASSPWGRYPSSYTF. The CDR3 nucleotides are TGTGCCAGCTCACCATGGGGACGGTACCCCTCTAGCTACACCTTC.

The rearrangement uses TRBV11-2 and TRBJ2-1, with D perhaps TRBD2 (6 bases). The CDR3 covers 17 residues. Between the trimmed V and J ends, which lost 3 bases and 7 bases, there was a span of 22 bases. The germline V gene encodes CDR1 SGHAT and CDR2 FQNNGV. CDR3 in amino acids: CASSFTGPGAGFNEQFF. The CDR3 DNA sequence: TGTGCCAGCAGCTTTACGGGGCCGGGAGCGGGTTTTAATGAGCAGTTCTTC.

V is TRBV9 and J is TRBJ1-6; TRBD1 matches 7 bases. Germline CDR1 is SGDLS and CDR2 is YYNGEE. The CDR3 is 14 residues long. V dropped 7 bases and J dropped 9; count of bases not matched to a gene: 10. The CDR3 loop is CASQKTGMGSPLHF. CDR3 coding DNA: TGTGCCAGCCAAAAGACAGGGATGGGTTCACCCCTCCACTTT. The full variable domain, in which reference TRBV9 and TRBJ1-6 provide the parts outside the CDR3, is DSGVTQTPKHLITATGQRVTLRCSPRSGDLSVYWYQQSLDQGLQFLIQYYNGEERAKGNILERFSAQQFPDLHSELNLSSLELGDSALYFCASQKTGMGSPLHFGNGTRLTVT.

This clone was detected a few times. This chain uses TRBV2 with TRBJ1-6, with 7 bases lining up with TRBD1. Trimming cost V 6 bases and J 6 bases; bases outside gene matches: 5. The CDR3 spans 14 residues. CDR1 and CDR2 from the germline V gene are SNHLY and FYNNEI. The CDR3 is CASRDRSLNSPLHF. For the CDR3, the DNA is TGTGCCAGCAGGGACAGGAGTCTTAATTCACCCCTCCACTTT.

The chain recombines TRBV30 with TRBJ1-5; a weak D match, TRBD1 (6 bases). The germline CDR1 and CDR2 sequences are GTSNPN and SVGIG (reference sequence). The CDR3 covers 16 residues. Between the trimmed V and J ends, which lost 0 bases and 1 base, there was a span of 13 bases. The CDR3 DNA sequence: TGTGCCTGGAGTGTAGGTAGGGGGGTCAGCAATCAGCCCCAGCATTTT. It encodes CAWSVGRGVSNQPQHF. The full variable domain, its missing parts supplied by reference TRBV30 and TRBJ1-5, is SQTIHQWPATLVQPVGSPLSLECTVEGTSNPNLYWYRQAAGRGLQLLFYSVGIGQISSEVPQNLSASRPQDRQFILSSKKLLLSDSGFYLCAWSVGRGVSNQPQHFGDGTRLSIL.

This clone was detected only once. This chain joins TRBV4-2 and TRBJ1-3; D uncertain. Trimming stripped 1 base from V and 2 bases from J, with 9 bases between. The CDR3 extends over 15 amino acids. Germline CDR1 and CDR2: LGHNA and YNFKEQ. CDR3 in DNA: TGTGCCAGCAGCCAAGCACTGGCGCCTGGAAACACCATATATTTT. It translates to CASSQALAPGNTIYF.

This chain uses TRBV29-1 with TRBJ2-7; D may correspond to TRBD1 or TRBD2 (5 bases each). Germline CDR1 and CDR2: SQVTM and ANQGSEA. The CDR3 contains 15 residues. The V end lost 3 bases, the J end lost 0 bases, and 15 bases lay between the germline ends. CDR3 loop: CSVELGTSSSYEQYF. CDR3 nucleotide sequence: TGCAGCGTTGAGTTAGGGACCTCCAGCTCCTACGAGCAGTACTTC.

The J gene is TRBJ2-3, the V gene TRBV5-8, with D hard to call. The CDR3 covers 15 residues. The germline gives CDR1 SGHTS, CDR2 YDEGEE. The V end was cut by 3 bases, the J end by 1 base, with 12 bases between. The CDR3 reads CASSSTPAGTDTQYF. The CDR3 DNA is TGTGCCAGCAGCTCGACCCCTGCCGGCACAGATACGCAGTATTTT.

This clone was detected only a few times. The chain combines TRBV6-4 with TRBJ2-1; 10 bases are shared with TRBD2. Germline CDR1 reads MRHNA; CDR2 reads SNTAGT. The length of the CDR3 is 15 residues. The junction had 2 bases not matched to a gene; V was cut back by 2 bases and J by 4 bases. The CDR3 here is CASSDGTSVYNEQFF. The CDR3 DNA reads TGTGCCAGCAGTGACGGGACTAGCGTTTACAATGAGCAGTTCTTC.

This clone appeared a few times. The CDR3 is CASSLTTSDEQYF. The CDR3, as DNA: TGTGCCAGCAGCTTAACGACTAGTGACGAGCAGTACTTC. The chain links TRBV7-9 to TRBJ2-7, with a weak D call TRBD2 (6 bases). The CDR3 runs 13 residues. CDR1 and CDR2 (germline): SEHNR, FQNEAQ (reference sequence). The germline V and J ends were trimmed by 2 bases and 5 bases, with 10 bases remaining between them.

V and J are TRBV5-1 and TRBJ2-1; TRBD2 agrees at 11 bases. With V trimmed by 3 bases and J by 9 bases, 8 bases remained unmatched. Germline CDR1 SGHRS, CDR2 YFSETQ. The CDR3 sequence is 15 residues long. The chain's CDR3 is CASSSLAGEVGEQFF. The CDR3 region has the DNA TGCGCCAGCAGCTCACTAGCGGGAGAAGTTGGTGAGCAGTTCTTC.

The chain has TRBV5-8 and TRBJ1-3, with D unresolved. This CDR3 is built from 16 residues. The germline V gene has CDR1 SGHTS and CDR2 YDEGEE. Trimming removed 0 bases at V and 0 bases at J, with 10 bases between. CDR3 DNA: TGTGCCAGCAGCTTGGAATACACCGGCTCTGGAAACACCATATATTTT. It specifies CASSLEYTGSGNTIYF.

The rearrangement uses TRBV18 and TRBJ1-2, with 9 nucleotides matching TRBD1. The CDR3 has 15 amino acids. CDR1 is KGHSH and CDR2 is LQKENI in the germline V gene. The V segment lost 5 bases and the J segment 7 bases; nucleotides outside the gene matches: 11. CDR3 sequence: CASSSETGGASGYTF. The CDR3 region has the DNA TGTGCCAGCTCAAGCGAGACAGGGGGTGCTAGTGGCTACACCTTC.

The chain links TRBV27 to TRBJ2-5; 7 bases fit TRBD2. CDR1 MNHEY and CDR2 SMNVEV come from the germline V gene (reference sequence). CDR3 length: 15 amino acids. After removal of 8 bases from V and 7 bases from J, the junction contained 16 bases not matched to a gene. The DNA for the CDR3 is TGTGCCAGCGGAGAGTCCGGGACTACTCCCGGGACCCAGTACTTC. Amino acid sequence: CASGESGTTPGTQYF.

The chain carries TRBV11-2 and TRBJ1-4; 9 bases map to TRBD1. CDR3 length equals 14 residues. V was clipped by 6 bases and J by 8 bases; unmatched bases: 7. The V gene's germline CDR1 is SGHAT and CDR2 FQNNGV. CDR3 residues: CASRGQGLTEKLFF. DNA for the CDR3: TGTGCCAGCAGGGGACAGGGTCTTACCGAAAAACTGTTTTTT. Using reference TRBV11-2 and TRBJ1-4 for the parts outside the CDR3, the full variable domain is EAGVAQSPRYKIIEKRQSVAFWCNPISGHATLYWYQQILGQGPKLLIQFQNNGVVDDSQLPKDRFSAERLKGVDSTLKIQPAKLEDSAVYLCASRGQGLTEKLFFGSGTQLSVL.

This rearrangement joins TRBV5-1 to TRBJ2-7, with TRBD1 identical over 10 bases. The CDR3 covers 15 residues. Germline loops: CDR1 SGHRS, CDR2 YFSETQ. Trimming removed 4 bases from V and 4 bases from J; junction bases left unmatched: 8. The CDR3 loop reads CASSVEGQGPYEQYF. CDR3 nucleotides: TGCGCCAGCAGCGTAGAGGGACAGGGGCCGTACGAGCAGTACTTC. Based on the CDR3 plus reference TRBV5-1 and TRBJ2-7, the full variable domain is KAGVTQTPRYLIKTRGQQVTLSCSPISGHRSVSWYQQTPGQGLQFLFEYFSETQRNKGNFPGRFSGRQFSNSRSEMNVSTLELGDSALYLCASSVEGQGPYEQYFGPGTRLTVT.